This T cell receptor beta chain appears in the sequencing data of a study of blood T cell repertoires in COVID-19. Looking at the study overall: From the United States, Italy and Spain came samples of acute and convalescent COVID-19. The analysed material was cDNA or gDNA that came from T cells, B-cell-depleted T cells, or PBMCs.

Patients of the Seattle cohort, enrolled during active infection, were followed longitudinally. Authors' analysis steps: Reference gene primer amplification gave nucleated cell count estimates. Profiling relied on immunoSEQ multiplex PCR, and the TCRdb table lists in-frame clones only, not all of them. V, J and clone size reflect that table, while D and trimming were determined from the DNA. The sample gives more than 200,000 clones, roughly 86% of which show up once; roughly 4.9% is in the top ten. This TCR came from an older woman with COVID-19, enrolled during active disease. Sequencing was performed on peripheral blood.

CDR3 protein: CASSPETGTFNTDTQYF. CDR3 bases: TGTGCCAGCAGCCCAGAGACCGGGACTTTCAACACAGATACGCAGTATTTT. This chain connects TRBV7-6 to TRBJ2-3, with a possible D match to TRBD2 (6 bases). The CDR3 extends over 17 amino acids. Trimming shortened V by 5 bases and J by 2 bases, and 20 bases separated the two germline ends. The germline V gene has CDR1 SGHVS and CDR2 FNYEAQ.